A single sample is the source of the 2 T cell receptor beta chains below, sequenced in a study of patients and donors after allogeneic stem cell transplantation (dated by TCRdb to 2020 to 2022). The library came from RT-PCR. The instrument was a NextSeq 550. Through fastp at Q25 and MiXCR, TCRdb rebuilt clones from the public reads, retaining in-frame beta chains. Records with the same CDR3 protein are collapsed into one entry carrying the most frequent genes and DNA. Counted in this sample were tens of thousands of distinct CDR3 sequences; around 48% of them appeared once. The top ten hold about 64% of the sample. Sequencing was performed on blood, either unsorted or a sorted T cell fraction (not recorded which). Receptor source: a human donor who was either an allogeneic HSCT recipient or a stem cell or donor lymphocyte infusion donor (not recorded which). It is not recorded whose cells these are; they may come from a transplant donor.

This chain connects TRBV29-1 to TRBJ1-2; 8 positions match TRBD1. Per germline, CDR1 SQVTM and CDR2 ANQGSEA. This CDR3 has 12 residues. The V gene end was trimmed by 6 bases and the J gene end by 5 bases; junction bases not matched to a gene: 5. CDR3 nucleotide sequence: TGCAGCGTGGCCGGGACAGGATATGGCTACACCTTC. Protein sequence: CSVAGTGYGYTF.

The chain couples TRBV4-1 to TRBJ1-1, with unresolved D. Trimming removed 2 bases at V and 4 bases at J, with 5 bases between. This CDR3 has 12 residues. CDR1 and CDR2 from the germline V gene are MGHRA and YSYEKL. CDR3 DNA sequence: TGCGCCAGCAGCCAATACGGCACTGAAGCTTTCTTT. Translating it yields CASSQYGTEAFF.